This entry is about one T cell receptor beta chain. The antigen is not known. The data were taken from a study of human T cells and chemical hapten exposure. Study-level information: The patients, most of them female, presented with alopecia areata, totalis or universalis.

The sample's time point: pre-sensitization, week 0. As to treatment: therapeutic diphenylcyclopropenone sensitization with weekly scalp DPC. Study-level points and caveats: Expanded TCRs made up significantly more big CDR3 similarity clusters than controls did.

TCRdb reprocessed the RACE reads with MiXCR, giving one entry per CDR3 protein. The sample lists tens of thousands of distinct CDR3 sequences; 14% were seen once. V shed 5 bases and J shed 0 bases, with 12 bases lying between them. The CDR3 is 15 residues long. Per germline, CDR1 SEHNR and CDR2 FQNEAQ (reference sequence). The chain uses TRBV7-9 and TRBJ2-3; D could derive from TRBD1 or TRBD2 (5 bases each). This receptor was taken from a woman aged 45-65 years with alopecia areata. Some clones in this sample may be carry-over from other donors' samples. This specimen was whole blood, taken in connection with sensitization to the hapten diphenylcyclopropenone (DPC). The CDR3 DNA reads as TGTGCCAGCAGCGTGGGACCATCTAGCACAGATACGCAGTATTTT. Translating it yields CASSVGPSSTDTQYF. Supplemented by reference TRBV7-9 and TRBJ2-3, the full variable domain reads DTGVSQNPRHKITKRGQNVTFRCDPISEHNRLYWYRQTLGQGPEFLTYFQNEAQLEKSRLLSDRFSAERPKGSFSTLEIQRTEQGDSAMYLCASSVGPSSTDTQYFGPGTRLTVL.